These T cell receptor beta chains were read from a single sample in a study of beta chain features in type 1 diabetes. Generated by immunoSEQ multiplex PCR, the TCRdb table keeps only in-frame clones and is missing some. This sample yields some 400,000 clones, of which roughly 16% are seen a single time; approximately 0.019% belongs to the top ten. The sequenced sample was naive CD4+ T cells from blood. The receptors derive from a woman aged 18 to 35 in good health. Both conserved end residues are part of each CDR3. Fields, in order: clone size, D gene, V gene, J gene, CDR3 DNA, CDR3 protein. D genes are given only for firm matches. Some rows mark clone size as missing; the rest say once, few, many or name a class of expanded clone.

few	TRBD1	TRBV5-1	TRBJ2-7	TGCGCCAGCAGCTTGGTGGAGGGACAGGGCTACGAGCAGTACTTC	CASSLVEGQGYEQYF
few	TRBD2	TRBV5-1	TRBJ2-3	TGCGCCAGCAGCTCCCGGGGCGGGAGGGAAACAGATACGCAGTATTTT	CASSSRGGRETDTQYF
NA	TRBD2	TRBV30	TRBJ2-2	TGTGCCTGGGGAACCGGGACTAGCACCGGGGAGCTGTTTTTT	CAWGTGTSTGELFF
NA	NA	TRBV19	TRBJ2-1	TGTGCCAGTAGTATGAGGTCGGTGGGACTCTACAATGAGCAGTTCTTC	CASSMRSVGLYNEQFF
NA	NA	TRBV20-1	TRBJ2-1	TGCAGTGGTAGCGGCAGGGGTGAGCAGTTCTTC	CSGSGRGEQFF
NA	TRBD1	TRBV11-2	TRBJ2-3	TGTGCCAGCAGCTTGACAGGGCTAAGCACAGATACGCAGTATTTT	CASSLTGLSTDTQYF
once	NA	TRBV6-6	TRBJ1-5	TGTGCCAGCAGTTCCAGGATTAGCAATCAGCCCCAGCATTTT	CASSSRISNQPQHF
NA	TRBD1	TRBV28	TRBJ2-1	TGTGCCAGCAGTTCCTGGACAGGGAGGAAATTCTACAATGAGCAGTTCTTC	CASSSWTGRKFYNEQFF
few	TRBD2	TRBV9	TRBJ2-1	TGTGCCAGTCAGTCAAGCGGGAGCGGCAATGTGCAGTTCTTC	CASQSSGSGNVQFF
few	TRBD2	TRBV6-5	TRBJ2-7	TGTGCCAGCAGTTGGGGACTAGCGGGGAGACCCTACGAGCAGTACTTC	CASSWGLAGRPYEQYF
few	NA	TRBV28	TRBJ1-1	TGTGCCACCCTACAGGGATACACTGAAGCTTTCTTT	CATLQGYTEAFF
NA	NA	TRBV9	TRBJ2-7	TGTGCCAGCAGCGTAGCCGACTGGTACGAGCAGTACTTC	CASSVADWYEQYF
few	NA	TRBV21-1	TRBJ1-2	TGTGCCAGCAGCAAAGAGATCGATTCGCGGTATGGCTACACCTTC	CASSKEIDSRYGYTF
few	TRBD1	TRBV2	TRBJ1-1	TGTGCCAGCACCGGACAGGGGTGGAACACTGAAGCTTTCTTT	CASTGQGWNTEAFF
few	NA	TRBV7-2	TRBJ2-3	TGTGCCAGCAGCCCACGAGGAGTTAGCGGAGGGGAGACAGATACGCAGTATTTT	CASSPRGVSGGETDTQYF
NA	TRBD2	TRBV5-1	TRBJ2-1	TGCGCCAGCAGCTTGGCGGCGGGAGGATCCTACAATGAGCAGTTCTTC	CASSLAAGGSYNEQFF
NA	NA	TRBV10-3	TRBJ2-6	TGTGCCATCAGTGAGTCGAGATCCTCAGGGGCTGGGGCCAACGTCCTGACTTTC	CAISESRSSGAGANVLTF
few	NA	TRBV7-2	TRBJ1-4	TGTGCCAGCAGCCCTTCCCTCGCAGGGGCGCGTGAAAAACTGTTTTTT	CASSPSLAGAREKLFF
NA	TRBD2	TRBV2	TRBJ2-2	TGTGCCAGCAGTGGAATTAGCGGGAGCTTAAGAGGGGAGCTGTTTTTT	CASSGISGSLRGELFF
NA	NA	TRBV4-1	TRBJ1-5	TGCGCCAGCAGCCAAGACCCTAATCAGCCCCAGCATTTT	CASSQDPNQPQHF
few	TRBD1	TRBV28	TRBJ1-1	TGTGCCAGCAACTACCCCGGGACAGACAACACTGAAGCTTTCTTT	CASNYPGTDNTEAFF
few	NA	TRBV5-1	TRBJ1-5	TGCGCCAGCAGCCCTACGACAGGTAGCCAGCCCCAGCATTTT	CASSPTTGSQPQHF
NA	NA	TRBV29-1	TRBJ1-5	TGCAGCGTTGGAAACTTTAATCAGCCCCAGCATTTT	CSVGNFNQPQHF
few	NA	TRBV30	TRBJ2-6	TGTGCCTGCGGGGGGCTCTCTGGGGCCAACGTCCTGACTTTC	CACGGLSGANVLTF
NA	NA	TRBV30	TRBJ1-1	TGTGCCTGGAGTGTACCTGGCCTTGAAGCTTTCTTT	CAWSVPGLEAFF
NA	TRBD2	TRBV9	TRBJ2-1	TGTGCCAGCAGCGTAGGACTAGCGGACTACAATGAGCAGTTCTTC	CASSVGLADYNEQFF
NA	NA	TRBV7-9	TRBJ2-3	TGTGCCAGCAGCTACCGGGACACCTCCACAGATACGCAGTATTTT	CASSYRDTSTDTQYF
NA	NA	TRBV7-3	TRBJ2-7	TGTGCCAGCAGCTGGAGGGACTCTCCCTACGAGCAGTACTTC	CASSWRDSPYEQYF
few	NA	TRBV7-9	TRBJ2-5	TGTGCCAGCAGCCCGCAAGAGACCCAGTACTTC	CASSPQETQYF
few	TRBD2	TRBV7-9	TRBJ2-1	TGTGCCAGCAGCCCGTCGGGACTAGTATCCTACAATGAGCAGTTCTTC	CASSPSGLVSYNEQFF
NA	NA	TRBV19	TRBJ2-3	TGTGCCAGTAGTACCCAGGGTTCCACAGATACGCAGTATTTT	CASSTQGSTDTQYF
NA	NA	TRBV29-1	TRBJ2-7	TGCAGCGTTTCTGGCGGGTATTCTTTTAGCGAGCAGTACTTC	CSVSGGYSFSEQYF
few	TRBD1	TRBV18	TRBJ2-1	TGTGCCAGCTCACTCCGACAGGGTTTTTTGGATGAGCAGTTCTTC	CASSLRQGFLDEQFF
NA	TRBD2	TRBV10-3	TRBJ2-1	TGTGCCATCAACCCGGGACTAGCGATCAAACCCTCCTACAATGAGCAGTTCTTC	CAINPGLAIKPSYNEQFF
NA	TRBD2	TRBV7-2	TRBJ2-7	TGTGCCAGCAGCTCCCCAGGCGGGAGGGCCCGAGAGCAGTACTTC	CASSSPGGRAREQYF
few	TRBD1	TRBV7-9	TRBJ1-2	TGTGCCAGCAGCTTCAGGACAGGGGAGGGCTACACCTTC	CASSFRTGEGYTF
NA	NA	TRBV5-1	TRBJ2-7	TGCGCCAGCAGCTTGCCCAGGGAAACCTACGAGCAGTACTTC	CASSLPRETYEQYF
few	NA	TRBV29-1	TRBJ1-1	TGCAGCGTTGGGATCTCGGGGATGGGAACTGAAGCTTTCTTT	CSVGISGMGTEAFF
few	NA	TRBV29-1	TRBJ1-1	TGCAGCGTTGGACAGGAGACCTTGAACACTGAAGCTTTCTTT	CSVGQETLNTEAFF
few	TRBD1	TRBV7-3	TRBJ2-6	TGTGCCAGCGGGACAGGGGGCGCCGGGGCCAACGTCCTGACTTTC	CASGTGGAGANVLTF
few	TRBD1	TRBV29-1	TRBJ1-1	TGCAGCGTCCGGGACAGGGTGGGCACTGAAGCTTTCTTT	CSVRDRVGTEAFF
few	TRBD1	TRBV29-1	TRBJ1-1	TGCAGCGTTTTGACAGGGGGAAGCACTGAAGCTTTCTTT	CSVLTGGSTEAFF
few	NA	TRBV7-2	TRBJ2-2	TGTGCCAGCAGCCTCCAATCTTCAGGGCGTGCCGGGGAGCTGTTTTTT	CASSLQSSGRAGELFF
NA	TRBD1	TRBV6-6	TRBJ1-2	TGTGCCAGCAGTCCTCGGACAGGGGAAGGCTACACCTTC	CASSPRTGEGYTF
few	TRBD2	TRBV19	TRBJ2-5	TGTGCCAGTAGTCAAACTAGCGCACAAGAGACCCAGTACTTC	CASSQTSAQETQYF
once	TRBD1	TRBV28	TRBJ2-5	TGTGCCAGCAGTTTAGGGACAGGGGGTGCTGGTTTAGAGACCCAGTACTTC	CASSLGTGGAGLETQYF
few	TRBD1	TRBV18	TRBJ2-7	TGTGCCAGCTCACCACCCCTAACCGGGACAGGGGGCAGGTACGAGCAGTACTTC	CASSPPLTGTGGRYEQYF
few	TRBD2	TRBV9	TRBJ2-1	TGTGCCAGCAGTGACCCCACGGGAGGGTCCTACAATGAGCAGTTCTTC	CASSDPTGGSYNEQFF
NA	NA	TRBV25-1	TRBJ1-1	TGTGCCAGCAGTCCGCCCGGGAGGGCGGGCACTGAAGCTTTCTTT	CASSPPGRAGTEAFF
few	TRBD2	TRBV11-3	TRBJ2-1	TGTGCCAGCAGCTTAGCTAGCGGGAGAAGGAATGAGCAGTTCTTC	CASSLASGRRNEQFF
NA	TRBD2	TRBV2	TRBJ2-5	TGTGCCAGCTCAAGCTGGGGACTAGCGGGAGAGACCCAGTACTTC	CASSSWGLAGETQYF
NA	NA	TRBV7-3	TRBJ1-1	TGTGCCAGCAGCTTATATGCAGGCCCTGAAGCTTTCTTT	CASSLYAGPEAFF